A single sample is the source of the 17 T cell receptor beta chains below, sequenced in a study of cytomegalovirus exposure and HLA in healthy donors. The study ran its PCR with 60 Vbeta and 13 Jbeta primers. Profiled with immunoSEQ multiplex PCR; TCRdb holds only in-frame clones, not every one. This sample has some 150,000 clones, with roughly three quarters found just once. The specimen sequenced was PBMCs. These receptors all come from a woman between 50 and 59 years old in good health and CMV-seronegative.

This clone came up once. The chain uses TRBV7-2 and TRBJ2-1, with TRBD2 identical over 7 bases. With 4 bases clipped from V and 5 bases from J, the junction kept 8 bases outside the gene matches. Per germline, CDR1 SGHTA and CDR2 FQGNSA. The CDR3 totals 15 residues. The CDR3 bases are TGTGCCAGCAGCTCCAACGGGAGGATTGACAATGAGCAGTTCTTC. Protein product: CASSSNGRIDNEQFF.

This sequence joins TRBV9 and TRBJ2-7; 8 positions match TRBD1. The V gene end was trimmed by 0 bases and the J gene end by 4 bases; junction bases not matched to a gene: 3. This CDR3 is 14 amino acids long. Germline V gene lookup returns CDR1 SGDLS and CDR2 YYNGEE. The CDR3 sequence is CASSVGTGFYEQYF. The DNA of the CDR3 is TGTGCCAGCAGCGTAGGGACAGGGTTTTACGAGCAGTACTTC.

The rearrangement uses TRBV28 and TRBJ1-1, with 7 bases lining up with TRBD1. The germline V gene has CDR1 MDHEN and CDR2 SYDVKM. V shed 4 bases, J shed 10 bases, and the junction held 6 bases outside the gene matches. The CDR3 has 12 amino acids. This CDR3 is CASSSGGKVAFF. The CDR3 bases are TGTGCCAGCAGTTCAGGGGGTAAGGTAGCTTTCTTT.

V is TRBV7-9 and J is TRBJ1-5, with a weak D call TRBD1 (5 bases). The CDR3 runs 17 residues. Germline lookup yields CDR1 SEHNR and CDR2 FQNEAQ (reference sequence). Trimming pared 1 base from V and 2 bases from J, leaving 15 bases between. CDR3 protein: CASSLVQGGLGNQPQHF. CDR3 DNA: TGTGCCAGCAGCTTAGTCCAGGGAGGTTTGGGCAATCAGCCCCAGCATTTT.

V gene TRBV28 combines with J gene TRBJ1-3, with D hard to call. Trimming removed 3 bases from V and 2 bases from J, with 20 bases in between. Germline V gene lookup returns CDR1 MDHEN and CDR2 SYDVKM. The CDR3 runs 18 residues. The CDR3 sequence is CASSLGWEVLITGNTIYF. The CDR3 DNA sequence: TGTGCCAGCAGTTTGGGTTGGGAGGTTCTCATTACTGGAAACACCATATATTTT.

V and J are TRBV6-1 and TRBJ1-2; 9 bases are a match to TRBD1. The CDR3 runs to 15 residues. CDR1 and CDR2 from the germline V gene are MNHNS and SASEGT. With 0 bases clipped from V and 4 bases from J, the junction kept 3 bases outside the gene matches. The CDR3 nucleotides read TGTGCCAGCAGTGAAGCACTGGGACAGGGCTATGGCTACACCTTC. Its translation: CASSEALGQGYGYTF.

This rearrangement joins TRBV7-8 to TRBJ2-3, with D possibly TRBD2 on 5 matching bases. Per germline, CDR1 SGHVS and CDR2 FQNEAQ. There are 16 residues in the CDR3. V was clipped by 5 bases and J by 4 bases, with 19 bases between them. Written as DNA, the CDR3 is TGTGCCAGCAGCCCGCGGCTAGCAGGAGTCCCAGATACGCAGTATTTT. This encodes CASSPRLAGVPDTQYF. Complete variable domain (other parts from reference TRBV7-8 and TRBJ2-3): GAGVSQSPRYKVAKRGQDVALRCDPISGHVSLFWYQQALGQGPEFLTYFQNEAQLDKSGLPSDRFFAERPEGSVSTLKIQRTQQEDSAVYLCASSPRLAGVPDTQYFGPGTRLTVL.

The rearrangement joins TRBV27 to TRBJ2-5, with 10 positions matching TRBD1. CDR1 and CDR2 (germline): MNHEY, SMNVEV (reference sequence). This CDR3 spans 15 amino acids. With V trimmed by 5 bases and J by 5 bases, 8 bases remained unmatched. CDR3 nucleotides: TGTGCCAGCAGTCCAGGGACAGGGGTAGCGGAGACCCAGTACTTC. Its protein product is CASSPGTGVAETQYF.

This clone has just a few counts. The CDR3 sequence: CASSRDSSSYNEQFF. CDR3 coding DNA: TGTGCCAGCAGCCGCGACAGCAGCTCCTACAATGAGCAGTTCTTC. The J gene is TRBJ2-1, the V gene TRBV7-3; weak D call: TRBD1 (5 bases). V lost 5 bases, J lost 0 bases, and 11 bases lay in between. The CDR3 is 15 residues long. Per germline, CDR1 SGHTA and CDR2 FQGTGA. Full variable domain (outside the CDR3, taken from reference TRBV7-3 and TRBJ2-1): GAGVSQTPSNKVTEKGKYVELRCDPISGHTALYWYRQSLGQGPEFLIYFQGTGAADDSGLPNDRFFAVRPEGSVSTLKIQRTERGDSAVYLCASSRDSSSYNEQFFGPGTRLTVL.

A single count supports this clone. The V call is TRBV5-1, the J call TRBJ2-3; 7 bases are shared with TRBD2. The CDR3 runs 18 residues. With 5 bases clipped from V and 2 bases from J, the junction kept 17 bases outside the gene matches. Germline V gene data show CDR1 as SGHRS and CDR2 as YFSETQ. As DNA, the CDR3 is TGCGCCAGCAGACAGAAGATCACACTAGCGCAAGTCACAGATACGCAGTATTTT. It codes for CASRQKITLAQVTDTQYF.

The rearrangement joins TRBV19 to TRBJ2-7, with 8 bases identical to TRBD2. The germline CDR1 and CDR2 sequences are LNHDA and SQIVND (reference sequence). The CDR3 length is 16 residues. The trim removed 8 bases at V and 3 bases at J, leaving 15 bases unmatched. CDR3 bases: TGTGCCAGTCCTAGGACGGGTAGCGGGACATTCTACGAGCAGTACTTC. As protein: CASPRTGSGTFYEQYF.

The rearrangement joins TRBV5-8 to TRBJ2-4; D perhaps matches TRBD1 (5 bases). The CDR3 extends over 14 amino acids. Germline CDR1 is SGHTS and CDR2 is YDEGEE. With 3 bases removed from V and 3 bases from J, the gap between germline ends came to 10 bases. The CDR3 protein is CASSSDSGKNIQYF. The CDR3 nucleotides read TGTGCCAGCAGCTCCGACAGTGGCAAAAACATTCAGTACTTC. Supplemented by reference TRBV5-8 and TRBJ2-4, the full variable domain reads EAGVTQSPTHLIKTRGQQATLRCSPISGHTSVYWYQQALGLGLQFLLWYDEGEERNRGNFPPRFSGRQFPNYSSELNVNALELEDSALYLCASSSDSGKNIQYFGAGTRLSVL.

This clone was seen only once. Different DNA sequences within this sample yield the same CDR3. The chain recombines TRBV7-2 with TRBJ1-6; TRBD1 matches 7 bases. This CDR3 comprises 15 residues. Germline CDR1 is SGHTA and CDR2 is FQGNSA. V gave up 7 bases and J gave up 10 bases; unmatched junction bases: 13. CDR3 sequence (DNA): TGTGCCAGCACTCCCCAGCGGACAGGAGACTCACCCCTCCACTTT. Translation: CASTPQRTGDSPLHF.

This rearrangement joins TRBV7-3 to TRBJ2-1; 10 bases align to TRBD2. With V trimmed by 5 bases and J by 6 bases, 7 bases remained unmatched. The germline CDR1 and CDR2 sequences are SGHTA and FQGTGA. This CDR3 has 15 residues. The CDR3, as DNA: TGTGCCAGCAGCCCCCTAGCGGGAGAGCTCAATGAGCAGTTCTTC. This gives the protein CASSPLAGELNEQFF.

With regard to this clone: Sequence at one end of the junction differs from germline and may be a read error. The rearrangement joins TRBV7-9 to TRBJ2-7; 10 nucleotides align to TRBD1. The germline V gene encodes CDR1 SEHNR and CDR2 FQNEAQ (reference sequence). The CDR3 extends over 16 amino acids. CDR3 loop: CSSSFPGTGDLYEQYF. The CDR3 DNA sequence: TGTTCCAGCAGCTTTCCCGGGACAGGGGACCTCTACGAGCAGTACTTC.

The chain combines TRBV25-1 with TRBJ1-4, with D perhaps matching TRBD1 (5 bases). CDR1 MGHDK and CDR2 SYGVNS come from the germline V gene. The V and J ends lost 3 bases and 8 bases respectively, with 16 bases between them. CDR3 size: 15 residues. CDR3 in DNA: TGTGCCAGCAGTGATATCAGGGTCGGACAAGAAAAACTGTTTTTT. It yields the protein CASSDIRVGQEKLFF.

Of note for this clone: This same CDR3 is encoded by further DNA sequences in the sample. The rearrangement uses TRBV29-1 and TRBJ1-1; D is possibly TRBD1 (5 bases). The germline gives CDR1 SQVTM, CDR2 ANQGSEA. The ends were cut back, 7 bases at V and 1 base at J, with 7 bases in the middle. There are 11 residues in the CDR3. This CDR3 is CSGGGNTEAFF. The DNA for the CDR3 is TGCAGCGGGGGGGGGAACACTGAAGCTTTCTTT.